This T cell receptor beta chain comes out of a study of T cell responses to AZD1222 COVID-19 vaccine. Germline V CDR1 and CDR2: LGHDT, YNNKEL (reference sequence). Trimming at V came to 0 bases and at J to 8 bases, leaving 23 bases not matched to a gene. The CDR3 runs to 21 residues. The data were produced by immunoSEQ multiplex PCR, yet TCRdb's version contains in-frame clones alone and is incomplete. The top ten clones hold roughly 0.5% of a sample with more than 250,000 clones, approximately 95% of them seen once. Concerning this clone: The antigen remains unidentified.

Study-wide results and limits: Repertoires were collected only later (after the peak T cell response had occurred). The CD4 TCRs associated with vaccination extended across spike and predominated at 160-218 and 743-854. Nearly half of spike-specific TCRs reportedly target unmutated variant regions.

The chain recombines TRBV3-1 (or the pseudogene TRBV3-2) with TRBJ2-2, with 8 bases identical to TRBD2. This specimen consisted of peripheral blood, obtained on day 0 of AZD1222 vaccination. The sequence was obtained from an adult in good health. The CDR3 DNA sequence: TGTGCCAGCAGCCAAGATGCCTACGCGGGGGGTACAGGCCGCTACCTAGGGGAGCTGTTTTTT. This encodes CASSQDAYAGGTGRYLGELFF.